This T cell receptor (beta chain) was captured by sequencing in a study of cytomegalovirus exposure and HLA in healthy donors. Study-level background: Earlier sequencing of 150 million to 200 million T cells yielded 95 million to 120 million unique TCR beta sequences.

Concerning this clone itself: The antigen is not known.

Study outcomes and limitations: Common viral pathogens seemed, in a later analysis, to connect with several of the most significant clusters.

The PCR was carried out with 60 Vbeta primers and 13 Jbeta primers. The data were produced by immunoSEQ multiplex PCR, yet TCRdb's version contains in-frame clones alone and is incomplete. Here the sample spans approximately 100,000 clones, 80% to 90% being singletons. Germline CDR1 and CDR2: SGHTA and FQGTGA. The CDR3 totals 13 residues. The germline V and J ends were trimmed by 4 bases and 6 bases, with 11 bases remaining between them. The specimen sequenced was PBMCs. J is TRBJ2-3 and V is TRBV7-3; weak D call: TRBD2 (6 bases). This clonotype was obtained from a man between 50 and 59 years old in good health and CMV-seronegative. DNA for the CDR3: TGTGCCAGCAGCTCTAATCGGGGGGATACGCAGTATTTT. Its translation: CASSSNRGDTQYF.